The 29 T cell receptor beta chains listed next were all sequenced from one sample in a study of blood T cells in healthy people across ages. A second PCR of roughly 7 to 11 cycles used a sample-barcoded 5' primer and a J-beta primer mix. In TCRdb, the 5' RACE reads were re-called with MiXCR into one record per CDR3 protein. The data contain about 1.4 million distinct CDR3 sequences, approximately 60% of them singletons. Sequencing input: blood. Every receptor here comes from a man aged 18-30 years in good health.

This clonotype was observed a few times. The CDR3 sequence: CSARPSGSYEQYF. In DNA, the CDR3 is TGCAGTGCTAGACCCTCAGGGTCCTACGAGCAGTACTTC. This rearrangement joins TRBV20-1 to TRBJ2-7; D is possibly TRBD1 (5 bases). The germline gives CDR1 DFQATT, CDR2 SNEGSKA (reference sequence). Trimming cost V 2 bases and J 1 base, with 9 bases left between them. The CDR3 spans 13 residues.

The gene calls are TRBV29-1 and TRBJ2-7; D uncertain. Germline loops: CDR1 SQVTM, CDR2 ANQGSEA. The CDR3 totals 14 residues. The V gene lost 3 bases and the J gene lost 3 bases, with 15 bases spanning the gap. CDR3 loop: CSVDGRPIDYEQYF. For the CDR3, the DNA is TGCAGCGTTGATGGGCGGCCTATTGACTACGAGCAGTACTTC.

CDR3 sequence reads: CASSLAGAARSPLHF. The CDR3 region has the DNA TGTGCCAGCAGTCTTGCAGGGGCGGCTAGGTCACCCCTCCACTTT. The chain employs TRBV27 and TRBJ1-6; possibly TRBD1 for D (6 bases). The CDR3 extends over 15 amino acids. Germline-derived CDR1 and CDR2 are MNHEY and SMNVEV (reference sequence). The V and J ends lost 5 bases and 10 bases respectively, with 18 bases between them.

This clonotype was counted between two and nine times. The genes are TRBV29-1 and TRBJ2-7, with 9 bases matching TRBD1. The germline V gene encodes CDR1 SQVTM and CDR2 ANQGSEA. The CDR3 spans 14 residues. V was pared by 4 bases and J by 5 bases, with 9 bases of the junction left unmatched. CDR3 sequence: CSVVVGTGSNEQYF. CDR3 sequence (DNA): TGCAGCGTTGTGGTCGGGACAGGGAGCAACGAGCAGTACTTC.

The CDR3 loop reads CASSQDRGGGAGYTF. The CDR3 DNA reads TGCGCCAGCAGCCAAGATAGGGGGGGCGGAGCCGGCTACACCTTC. V is TRBV4-1 and J is TRBJ1-2; TRBD1 might be the D (6 bases). Looked up from germline, CDR1 is MGHRA and CDR2 is YSYEKL. Trimming removed 0 bases from V and 8 bases from J, with 16 bases in between. This CDR3 region has 15 residues.

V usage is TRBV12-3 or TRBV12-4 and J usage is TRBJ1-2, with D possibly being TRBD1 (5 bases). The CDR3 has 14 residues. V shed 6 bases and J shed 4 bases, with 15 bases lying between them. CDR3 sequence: CASSAGFTSYGYTF. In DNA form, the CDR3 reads TGTGCCAGCAGCGCAGGGTTTACTAGCTATGGCTACACCTTC.

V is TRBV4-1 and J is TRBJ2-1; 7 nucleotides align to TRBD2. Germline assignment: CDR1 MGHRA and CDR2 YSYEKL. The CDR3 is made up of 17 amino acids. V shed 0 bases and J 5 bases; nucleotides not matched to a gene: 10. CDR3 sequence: CASSQEVPSGLNNEQFF. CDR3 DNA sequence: TGCGCCAGCAGCCAAGAGGTTCCTTCGGGACTAAACAATGAGCAGTTCTTC.

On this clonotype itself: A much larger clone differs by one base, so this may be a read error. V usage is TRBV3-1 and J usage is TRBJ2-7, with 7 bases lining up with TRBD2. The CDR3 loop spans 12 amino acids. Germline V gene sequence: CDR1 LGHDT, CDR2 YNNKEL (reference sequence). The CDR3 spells CANSGLVYEQYF. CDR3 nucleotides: TGTGCCAACAGCGGACTAGTCTACGAGCAGTACTTC.

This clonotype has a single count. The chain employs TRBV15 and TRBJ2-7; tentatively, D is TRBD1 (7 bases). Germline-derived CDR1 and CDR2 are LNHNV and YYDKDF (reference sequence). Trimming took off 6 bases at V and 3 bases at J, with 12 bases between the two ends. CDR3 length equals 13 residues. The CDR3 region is CATSTGEDYEQYF. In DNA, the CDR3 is TGTGCCACCAGTACAGGGGAGGACTACGAGCAGTACTTC.

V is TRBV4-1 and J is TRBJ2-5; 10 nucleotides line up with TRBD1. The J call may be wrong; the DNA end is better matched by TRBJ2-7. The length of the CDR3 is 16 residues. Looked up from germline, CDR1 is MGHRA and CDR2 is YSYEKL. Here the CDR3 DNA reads TGCGCCAGCAGCCAAGCCCCGACAGGGGGCTGGAACGAGCAGTACTTC. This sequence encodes CASSQAPTGGWNEQYF.

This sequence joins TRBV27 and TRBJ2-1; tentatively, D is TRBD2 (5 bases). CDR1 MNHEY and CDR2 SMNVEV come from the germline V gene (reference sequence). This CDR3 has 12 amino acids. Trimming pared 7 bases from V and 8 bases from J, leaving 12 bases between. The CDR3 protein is CASIGPGDEQFF. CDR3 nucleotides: TGTGCCAGCATCGGTCCCGGGGATGAGCAGTTCTTC.

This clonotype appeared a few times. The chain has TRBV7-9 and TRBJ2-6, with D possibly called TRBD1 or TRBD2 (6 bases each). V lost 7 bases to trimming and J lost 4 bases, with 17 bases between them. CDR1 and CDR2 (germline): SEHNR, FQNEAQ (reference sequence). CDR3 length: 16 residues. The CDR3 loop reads CASKTTRGRGANVLTF. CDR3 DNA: TGTGCCAGCAAAACTACTCGGGGGCGAGGGGCCAACGTCCTGACTTTC.

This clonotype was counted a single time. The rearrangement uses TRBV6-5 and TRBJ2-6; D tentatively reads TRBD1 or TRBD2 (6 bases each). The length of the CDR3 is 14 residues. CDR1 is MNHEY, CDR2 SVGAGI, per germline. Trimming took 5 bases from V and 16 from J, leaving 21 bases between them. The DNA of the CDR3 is TGTGCCAGCAGTGAAGGGAGGTCCGGGGGCGAGCTGACTTTC. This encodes CASSEGRSGGELTF.

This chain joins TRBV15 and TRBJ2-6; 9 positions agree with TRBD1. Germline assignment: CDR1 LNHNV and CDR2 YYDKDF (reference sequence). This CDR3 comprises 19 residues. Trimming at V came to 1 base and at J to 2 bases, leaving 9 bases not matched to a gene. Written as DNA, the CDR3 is TGTGCCACCAGCAGAGTTTACCGGGACAGGGTAACTGGGGCCAACGTCCTGACTTTC. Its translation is CATSRVYRDRVTGANVLTF.

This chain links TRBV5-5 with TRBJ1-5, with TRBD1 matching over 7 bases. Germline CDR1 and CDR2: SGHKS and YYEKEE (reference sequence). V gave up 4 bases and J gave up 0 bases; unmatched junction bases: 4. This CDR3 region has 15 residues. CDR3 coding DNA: TGTGCCAGCAGCCGGGACAGCCCTAGCAATCAGCCCCAGCATTTT. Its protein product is CASSRDSPSNQPQHF.

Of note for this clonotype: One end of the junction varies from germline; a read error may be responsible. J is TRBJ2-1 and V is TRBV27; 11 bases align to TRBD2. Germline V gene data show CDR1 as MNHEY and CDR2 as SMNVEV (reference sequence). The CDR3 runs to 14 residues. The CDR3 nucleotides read TGTGTCAGCAGATTTAGCGGGAGGGTTAATGAGCAGTTCTTC. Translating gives CVSRFSGRVNEQFF.

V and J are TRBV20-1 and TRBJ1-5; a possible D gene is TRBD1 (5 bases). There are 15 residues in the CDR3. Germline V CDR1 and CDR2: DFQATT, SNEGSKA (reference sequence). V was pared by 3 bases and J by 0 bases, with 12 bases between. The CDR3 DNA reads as TGCAGTGCTAGTTGGGGGTTTTATAGCAATCAGCCCCAGCATTTT. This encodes CSASWGFYSNQPQHF.

In DNA, the CDR3 is TGCAGTGCTAGAGAGGGCGGGCGTCATGGCTACACCTTC. Its protein product is CSAREGGRHGYTF. The chain carries TRBV20-1 and TRBJ1-2; D not resolved. The CDR3 totals 13 residues. The germline V gene has CDR1 DFQATT and CDR2 SNEGSKA (reference sequence). Trimming cost V 0 bases and J 6 bases, with 11 bases left between them.

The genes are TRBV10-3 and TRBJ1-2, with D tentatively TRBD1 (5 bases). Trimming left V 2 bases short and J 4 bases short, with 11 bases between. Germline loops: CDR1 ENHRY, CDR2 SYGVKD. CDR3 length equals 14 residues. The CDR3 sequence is CAISEKGIGYGYTF. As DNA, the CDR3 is TGTGCCATCAGTGAGAAGGGGATTGGCTATGGCTACACCTTC.

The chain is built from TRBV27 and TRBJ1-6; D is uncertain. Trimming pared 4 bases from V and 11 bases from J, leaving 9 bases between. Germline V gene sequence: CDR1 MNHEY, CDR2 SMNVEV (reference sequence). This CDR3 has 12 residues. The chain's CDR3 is CASSWIFPPLHF. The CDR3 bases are TGTGCCAGCAGTTGGATTTTTCCACCCCTCCACTTT.

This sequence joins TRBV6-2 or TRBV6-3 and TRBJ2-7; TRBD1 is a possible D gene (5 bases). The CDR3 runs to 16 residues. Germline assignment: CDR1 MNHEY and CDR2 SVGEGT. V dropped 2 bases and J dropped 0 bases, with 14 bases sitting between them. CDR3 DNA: TGTGCCAGCAGTTACCCGTCGACAGAAACCTCCTACGAGCAGTACTTC. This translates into CASSYPSTETSYEQYF.

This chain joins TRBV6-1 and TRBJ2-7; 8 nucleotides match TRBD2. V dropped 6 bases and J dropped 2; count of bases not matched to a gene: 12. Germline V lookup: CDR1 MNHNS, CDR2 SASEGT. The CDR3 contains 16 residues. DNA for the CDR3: TGTGCCAGCAGAGAAACCGGGACTAGGGGTACCTACGAGCAGTACTTC. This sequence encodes CASRETGTRGTYEQYF.

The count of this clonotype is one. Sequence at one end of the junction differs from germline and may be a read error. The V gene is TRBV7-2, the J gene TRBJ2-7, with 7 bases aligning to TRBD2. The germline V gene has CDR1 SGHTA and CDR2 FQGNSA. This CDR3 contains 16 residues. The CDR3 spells CASSVASGELSYEQYF. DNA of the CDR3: TGTGCCAGCAGCGTAGCTAGCGGCGAACTGTCCTACGAGCAGTACTTC. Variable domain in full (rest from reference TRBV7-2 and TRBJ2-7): GAGVSQSPSNKVTEKGKDVELRCDPISGHTALYWYRQSLGQGLEFLIYFQGNSAPDKSGLPSDRFSAERTGGSVSTLTIQRTQQEDSAVYLCASSVASGELSYEQYFGPGTRLTVT.

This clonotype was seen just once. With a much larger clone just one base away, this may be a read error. CDR3 sequence reads: CSARLREGYNERYF. Written as DNA, the CDR3 is TGCAGTGCTAGGTTGCGGGAGGGATACAATGAGCGGTACTTC. The V and J genes are TRBV20-1 and TRBJ2-7; 9 bases align to TRBD2. Germline V gene sequence: CDR1 DFQATT, CDR2 SNEGSKA (reference sequence). The CDR3 spans 14 residues.

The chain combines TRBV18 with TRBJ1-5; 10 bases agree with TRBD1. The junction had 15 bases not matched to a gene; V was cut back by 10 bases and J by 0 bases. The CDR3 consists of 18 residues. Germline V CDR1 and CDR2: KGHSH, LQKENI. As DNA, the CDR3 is TGTGCCAACGGACGAGGGGGACAGGGGATTATTAGCAATCAGCCCCAGCATTTT. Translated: CANGRGGQGIISNQPQHF.

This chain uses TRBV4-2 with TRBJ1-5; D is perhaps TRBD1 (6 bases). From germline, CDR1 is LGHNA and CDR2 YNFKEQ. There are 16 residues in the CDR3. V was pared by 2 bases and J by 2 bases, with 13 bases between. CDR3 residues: CASSQTNRVGNQPQHF. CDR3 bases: TGTGCCAGCAGCCAAACAAACAGGGTAGGCAATCAGCCCCAGCATTTT.

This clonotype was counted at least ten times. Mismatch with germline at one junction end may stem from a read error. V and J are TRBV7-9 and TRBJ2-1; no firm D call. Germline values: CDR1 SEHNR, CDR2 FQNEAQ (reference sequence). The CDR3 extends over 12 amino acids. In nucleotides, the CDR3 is TGCGCCAGCAGCCCCCTGGGAAATGAGCAGTTCTTC. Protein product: CASSPLGNEQFF.

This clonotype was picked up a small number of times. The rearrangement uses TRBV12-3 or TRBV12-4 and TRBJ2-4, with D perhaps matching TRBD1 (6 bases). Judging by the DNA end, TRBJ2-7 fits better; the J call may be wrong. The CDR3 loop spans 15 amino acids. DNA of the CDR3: TGTGCCAGCAGTTCCTTACCAGACAGGATTTACGAGCAGTACTTC. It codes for CASSSLPDRIYEQYF.

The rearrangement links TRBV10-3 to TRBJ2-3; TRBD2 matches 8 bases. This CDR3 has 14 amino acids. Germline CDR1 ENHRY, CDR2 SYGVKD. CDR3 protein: CTTGGGRSTDTQYF. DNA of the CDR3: TGTACCACCGGGGGGGGTAGGAGCACAGATACGCAGTATTTT.